The entry that follows covers one T cell receptor beta chain sequence. This clone has just one count. Its antigen remains undetermined. Base qualities are not recorded, but no much larger clone differs from it by a single base. For TCR beta library preparation, around 1.9 micrograms of genomic DNA were extracted from the cryopreserved PBMCs. High-throughput TCR beta sequencing was performed on longitudinal blood samples from CLL patients receiving ibrutinib monotherapy. Patients were enrolled in a phase 2 open-label single-center ibrutinib monotherapy trial. The goal of deep resolution MiSeq sequencing was a depth between 1 in 1 million and 1 in 200,000 T cells, and coverage averaged 10x per clonotype. The immunoSEQ hsTCRB Kit was used to generate the TCR beta libraries. From the authors' description of their analysis: The data were analyzed with ImmunoSEQ Analyzer and ImmunoSEQ Data Assistant, and V, D and J gene assignments followed IMGT definitions. Clonality, which ranges from 0 to 1, was calculated as one minus the normalized Shannon entropy of productive rearrangement frequencies. Only overrepresented clonotypes making up at least 0.05% of each patient's repertoire were included in the public clonotype analysis. Fewer than 15 repertoires from age-matched healthy donors, obtained from immuneACCESS, served as clonality controls. Drawn from immuneACCESS, this table holds only the in-frame rearrangements with V and J called that TCRdb kept. Clones are partly lost; checked studies trace under half to an unresolved V gene and leave the rest unexplained. V, J and clone size were drawn from that table, and D and trimming were deduced from the DNA. The sample yields a few hundred thousand clones; almost 80% were counted once. The ten largest clones represent about 6.7% of the sample.

The data were taken from a study of cytotoxic CD8 clonotypes in ibrutinib-treated CLL (dated by TCRdb to the early 2020s). In the study overall: The cohort was composed of 11 relapsed/refractory and around 15 treatment-naive patients; IGHV unmutated status was identified in some 17 patients. Responses were partial in some 24 patients and complete in 2; after median roughly 69 months follow-up, around 14 stayed in remission and roughly twelve progressed. Response samples were obtained after a median of approximately 12 months of treatment, with a range of about 6 to 40 months. An average of about 260,000 productive templates and 94,082 productive rearrangements was obtained per sample. Longitudinal samples were obtainable from about 30% of the 86 participants in the trial. Cryopreserved peripheral blood mononuclear cells were collected at three points: before therapy, at response, and at either sustained remission or disease progression.

Broader findings and caveats from the paper: Clonality increased at ibrutinib response, stayed stable in sustained remission, and fell back toward baseline at progression. Lymph node repertoires were not examined, and the timing of sampling was not matched between patients in sustained remission and those whose disease progressed. Public clonotypes were found to be uncommon and were observed to contract or remain stable during treatment; the increase in clonality was shown to reflect expansion of private clonotypes at ibrutinib response. Baseline clonality was found to be higher than that of age-matched healthy donors and was strongly correlated with circulating CD8+ T-cell counts.

Per the germline V gene, SGHAT is the CDR1 and FQNNGV is the CDR2. The CDR3 contains 16 residues, cysteine and phenylalanine counted. The entry retains the CDR3 DNA only, 48 bases that are in frame from base 1. V loses 3 bases at its end and J loses 5 bases; junction bases beyond the gene matches: 9. This TCR was recovered from a human donor with chronic lymphocytic leukemia. Recombination connected TRBV11-2 to TRBJ2-7; 11 nucleotides in the junction match TRBD2. The sequences come from PBMCs, collected before ibrutinib treatment. The CDR3 is CASSFRRLAGKDEQYF. DNA sequence: TGTGCCAGCAGCTTCCGACGACTAGCGGGGAAAGACGAGCAGTACTTC.